This T cell receptor beta chain originates from a study of regulatory T cells in long-lasting Graves disease. Study findings and constraints: Persistent Graves' patients showed less TCR diversity than newly diagnosed ones.

TCR beta libraries were built with iRepertoire HTBI primers and Arm-PCR of CDR3 regions. TCRdb recomputed calls from the multiplex PCR reads with MiXCR, one row per CDR3 protein. This table holds 300,000 to 400,000 distinct CDR3 sequences, 15% to 18% found once. The CDR3 has 14 amino acids. The germline V gene encodes CDR1 GTSNPN and CDR2 SVGIG (reference sequence). The germline V and J ends were trimmed by 1 base and 5 bases, with 14 bases remaining between them. Time point described: newly diagnosed GD, antithyroid drugs for less than 3 months. The TCR library was made from RNA extracted from PBMCs. This clonotype was seen ten or more times. Its antigen is currently unknown.

The source is a female donor with Graves disease. Material: peripheral blood mononuclear cells (PBMCs), obtained at new diagnosis, from a patient treated with antithyroid drugs. V is TRBV30 and J is TRBJ1-2; weak D call: TRBD1 (6 bases). The CDR3 DNA follows: TGTGCCTGGAGTGCCGGGGGGCAGGGGTATGGCTACACCTTC. Translation gives CAWSAGGQGYGYTF.